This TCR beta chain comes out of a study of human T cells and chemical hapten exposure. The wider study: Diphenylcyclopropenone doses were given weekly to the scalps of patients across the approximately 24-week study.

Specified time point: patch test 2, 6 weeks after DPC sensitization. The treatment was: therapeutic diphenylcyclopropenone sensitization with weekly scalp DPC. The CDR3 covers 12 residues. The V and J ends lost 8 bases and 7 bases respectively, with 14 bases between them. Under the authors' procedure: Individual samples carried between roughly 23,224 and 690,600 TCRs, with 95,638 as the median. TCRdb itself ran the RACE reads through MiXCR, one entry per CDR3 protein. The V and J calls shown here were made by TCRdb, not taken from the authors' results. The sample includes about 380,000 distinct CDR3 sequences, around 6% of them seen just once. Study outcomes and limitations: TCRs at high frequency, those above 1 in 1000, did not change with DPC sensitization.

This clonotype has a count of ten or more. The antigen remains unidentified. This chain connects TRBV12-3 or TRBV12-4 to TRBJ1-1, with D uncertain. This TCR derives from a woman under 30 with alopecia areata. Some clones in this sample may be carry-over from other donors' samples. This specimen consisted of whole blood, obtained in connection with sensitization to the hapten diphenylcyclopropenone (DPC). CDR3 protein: CASCGPGVEAFF. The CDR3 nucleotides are TGTGCCAGCTGCGGGCCCGGAGTTGAAGCTTTCTTT.